This T cell receptor beta chain was captured in a study of T cells in Graves' hyperthyroidism and ophthalmopathy. Turning to the study itself: At the time of initial diagnosis and before any treatment, peripheral blood was collected.

Authors of the study amplified TCR beta CDR3 regions from RNA transcripts. The HTBI primer set drove a first-round RT-PCR of the TCR CDR3. TCRdb re-called the multiplex PCR reads through MiXCR, storing one row per CDR3 protein. In the table there are fewer than 650,000 distinct CDR3 sequences, over 12% of which are singletons. At least ten counts were recorded for this clonotype. The target antigen is unknown. PBMCs were collected from an approximately 9.3 ml volume of fresh peripheral blood. Study findings and constraints: The blood repertoire included most of the expanded thyroid clonotypes above 0.001.

Trimming left V 5 bases short and J 1 base short, with 8 bases between. Germline values: CDR1 SQVTM, CDR2 ANQGSEA. There are 13 residues in the CDR3. The sequenced sample was blood. The genes are TRBV29-1 and TRBJ2-2; no clear D gene. The TCR originated in a woman aged 40-49 years with Graves' ophthalmopathy. CDR3 in amino acids: CSVRHENTGELFF. DNA of the CDR3: TGCAGCGTTCGACACGAGAACACCGGGGAGCTGTTTTTT.